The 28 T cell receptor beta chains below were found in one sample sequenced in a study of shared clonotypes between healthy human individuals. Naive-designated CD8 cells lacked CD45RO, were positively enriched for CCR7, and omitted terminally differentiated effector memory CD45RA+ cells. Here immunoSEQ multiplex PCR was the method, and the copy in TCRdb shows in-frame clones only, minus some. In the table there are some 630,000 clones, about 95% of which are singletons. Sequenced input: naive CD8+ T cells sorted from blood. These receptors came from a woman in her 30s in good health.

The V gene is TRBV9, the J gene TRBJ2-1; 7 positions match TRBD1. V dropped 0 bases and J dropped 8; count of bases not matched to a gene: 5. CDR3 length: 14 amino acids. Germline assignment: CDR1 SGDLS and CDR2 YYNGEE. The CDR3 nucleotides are TGTGCCAGCAGCGTAGGAACAGGGGCGGATGAGCAGTTCTTC. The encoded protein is CASSVGTGADEQFF.

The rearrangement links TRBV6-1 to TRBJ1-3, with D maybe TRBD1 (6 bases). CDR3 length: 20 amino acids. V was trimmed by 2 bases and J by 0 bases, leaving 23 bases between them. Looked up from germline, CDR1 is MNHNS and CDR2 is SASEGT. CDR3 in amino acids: CASSESIGRDKLASGNTIYF. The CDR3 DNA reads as TGTGCCAGCAGTGAAAGTATTGGGAGGGACAAACTCGCCTCTGGAAACACCATATATTTT.

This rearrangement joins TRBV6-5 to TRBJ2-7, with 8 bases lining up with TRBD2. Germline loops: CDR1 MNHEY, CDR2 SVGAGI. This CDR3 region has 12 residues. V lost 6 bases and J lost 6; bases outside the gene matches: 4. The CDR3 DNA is TGTGCCAGCAGGTCACTAGCGGCCGAGCAGTACTTC. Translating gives CASRSLAAEQYF.

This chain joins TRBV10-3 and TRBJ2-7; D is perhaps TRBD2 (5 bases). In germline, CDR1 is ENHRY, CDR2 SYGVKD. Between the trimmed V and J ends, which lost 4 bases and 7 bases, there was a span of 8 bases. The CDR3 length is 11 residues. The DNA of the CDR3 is TGTGCCATCAGTGGTGGCGGGGAGCAGTACTTC. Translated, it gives CAISGGGEQYF.

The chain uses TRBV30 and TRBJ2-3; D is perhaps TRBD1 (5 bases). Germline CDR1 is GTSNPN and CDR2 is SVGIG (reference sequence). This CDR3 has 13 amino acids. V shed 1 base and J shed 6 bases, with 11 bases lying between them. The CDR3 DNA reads TGTGCCTGGAGTGGTTCTGGGGCGGATACGCAGTATTTT. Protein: CAWSGSGADTQYF.

The CDR3 DNA reads TGCGCCAGCAGCTTGGATGGGCAGATCCGGGTCCTCACGAACACCGGGGAGCTGTTTTTT. Its protein is CASSLDGQIRVLTNTGELFF. The genes are TRBV5-1 and TRBJ2-2; D gene uncertain. CDR1 is SGHRS, CDR2 YFSETQ, per germline. The V end lost 0 bases, the J end lost 0 bases, and 21 bases lay between the germline ends. This CDR3 is built from 20 residues.

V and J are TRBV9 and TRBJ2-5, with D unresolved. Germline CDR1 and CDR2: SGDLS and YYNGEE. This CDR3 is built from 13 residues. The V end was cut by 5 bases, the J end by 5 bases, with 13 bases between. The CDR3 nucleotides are TGTGCCAGCAGTGACTCCATAACTGAGACCCAGTACTTC. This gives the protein CASSDSITETQYF.

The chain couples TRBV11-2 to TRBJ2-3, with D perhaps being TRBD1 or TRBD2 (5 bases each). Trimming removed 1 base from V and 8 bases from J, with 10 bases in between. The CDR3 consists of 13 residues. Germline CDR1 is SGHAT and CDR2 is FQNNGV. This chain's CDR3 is CASSLGGDGTQYF. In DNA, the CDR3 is TGTGCCAGCAGCTTAGGAGGGGACGGTACGCAGTATTTT.

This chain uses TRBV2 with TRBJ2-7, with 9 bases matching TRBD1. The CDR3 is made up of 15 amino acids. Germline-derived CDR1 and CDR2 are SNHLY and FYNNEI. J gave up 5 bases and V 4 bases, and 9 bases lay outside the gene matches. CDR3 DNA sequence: TGTGCCAGCAGTGTAGGACAGGGGTGGACTCACGAGCAGTACTTC. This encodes CASSVGQGWTHEQYF.

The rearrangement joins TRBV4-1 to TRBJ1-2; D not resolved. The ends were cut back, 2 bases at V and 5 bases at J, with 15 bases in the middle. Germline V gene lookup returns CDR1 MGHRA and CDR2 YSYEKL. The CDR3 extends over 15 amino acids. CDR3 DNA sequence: TGCGCCAGCAGCCAAATTCCCACTAGTGATTATGGCTACACCTTC. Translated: CASSQIPTSDYGYTF.

CDR3 in amino acids: CASSGTSGSSYNEQFF. CDR3 coding DNA: TGTGCCAGCAGCGGGACTAGCGGGAGCTCCTACAATGAGCAGTTCTTC. The chain combines TRBV7-9 with TRBJ2-1; 14 bases line up with TRBD2. This CDR3 spans 16 amino acids. V was pared by 5 bases and J by 0 bases, with 0 bases of the junction left unmatched. The V gene's germline CDR1 is SEHNR and CDR2 FQNEAQ (reference sequence).

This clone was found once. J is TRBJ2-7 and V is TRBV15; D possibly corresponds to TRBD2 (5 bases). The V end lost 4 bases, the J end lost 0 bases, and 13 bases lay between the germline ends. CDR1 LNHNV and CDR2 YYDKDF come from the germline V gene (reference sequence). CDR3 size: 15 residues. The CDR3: CATSTGQADSYEQYF. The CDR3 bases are TGTGCCACCAGCACCGGGCAAGCGGACTCCTACGAGCAGTACTTC.

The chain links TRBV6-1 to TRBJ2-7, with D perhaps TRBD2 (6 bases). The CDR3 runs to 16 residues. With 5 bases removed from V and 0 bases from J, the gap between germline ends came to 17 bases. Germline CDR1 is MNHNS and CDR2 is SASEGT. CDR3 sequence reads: CASSQGTGVFSYEQYF. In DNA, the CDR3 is TGTGCCAGCAGTCAAGGGACTGGTGTTTTCTCCTACGAGCAGTACTTC.

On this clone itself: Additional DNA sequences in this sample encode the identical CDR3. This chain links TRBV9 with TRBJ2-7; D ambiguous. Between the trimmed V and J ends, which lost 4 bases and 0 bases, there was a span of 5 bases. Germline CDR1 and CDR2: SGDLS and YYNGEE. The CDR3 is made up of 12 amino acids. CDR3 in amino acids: CASSSSSYEQYF. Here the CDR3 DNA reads TGTGCCAGCAGCTCCAGCTCCTACGAGCAGTACTTC.

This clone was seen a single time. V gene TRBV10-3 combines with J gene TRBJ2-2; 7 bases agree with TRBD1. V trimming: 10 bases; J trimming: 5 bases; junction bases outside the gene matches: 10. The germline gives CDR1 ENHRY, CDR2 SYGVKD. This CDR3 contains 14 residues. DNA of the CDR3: TGTGCCACCCAGGTTACAGGGGAAACCGGGGAGCTGTTTTTT. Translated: CATQVTGETGELFF.

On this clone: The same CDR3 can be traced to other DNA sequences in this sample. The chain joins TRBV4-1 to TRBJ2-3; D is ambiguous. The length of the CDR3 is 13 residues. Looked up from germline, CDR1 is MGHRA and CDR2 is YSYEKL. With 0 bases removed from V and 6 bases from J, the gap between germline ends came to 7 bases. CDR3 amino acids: CASSQDLEDTQYF. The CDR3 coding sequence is TGCGCCAGCAGCCAAGATCTCGAGGATACGCAGTATTTT.

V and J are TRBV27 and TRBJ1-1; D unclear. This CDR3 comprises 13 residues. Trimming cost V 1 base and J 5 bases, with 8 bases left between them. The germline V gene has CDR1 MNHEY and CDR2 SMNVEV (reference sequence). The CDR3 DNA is TGTGCCAGCAGTTTATTATCTCGGACTGAAGCTTTCTTT. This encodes CASSLLSRTEAFF.

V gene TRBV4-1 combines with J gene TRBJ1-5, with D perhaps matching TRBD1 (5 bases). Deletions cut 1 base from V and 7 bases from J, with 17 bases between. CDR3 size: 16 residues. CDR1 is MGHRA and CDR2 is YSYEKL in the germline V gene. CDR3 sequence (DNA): TGCGCCAGCAGCCAAGTGGTTGTTGGGGGGGGACAGCCCCAGCATTTT. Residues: CASSQVVVGGGQPQHF.

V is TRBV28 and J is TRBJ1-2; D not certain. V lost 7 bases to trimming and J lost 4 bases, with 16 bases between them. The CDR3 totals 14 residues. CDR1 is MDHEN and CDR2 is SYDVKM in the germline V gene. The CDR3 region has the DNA TGTGCCAGCATTCAGGACGTAACGTCCTATGGCTACACCTTC. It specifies CASIQDVTSYGYTF.

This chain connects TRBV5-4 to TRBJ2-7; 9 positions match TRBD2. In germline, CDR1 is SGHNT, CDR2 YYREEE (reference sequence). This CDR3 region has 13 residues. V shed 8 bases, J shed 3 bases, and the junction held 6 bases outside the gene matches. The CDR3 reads CASRVSGSYEQYF. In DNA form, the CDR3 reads TGTGCCAGTCGCGTTAGCGGGAGCTACGAGCAGTACTTC.

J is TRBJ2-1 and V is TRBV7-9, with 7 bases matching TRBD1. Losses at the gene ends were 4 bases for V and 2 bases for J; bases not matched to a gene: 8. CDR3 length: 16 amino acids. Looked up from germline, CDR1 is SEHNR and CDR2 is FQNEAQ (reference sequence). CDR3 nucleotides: TGTGCCAGCAGCTCGATACAGGGGTCCCCCTACAATGAGCAGTTCTTC. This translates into CASSSIQGSPYNEQFF.

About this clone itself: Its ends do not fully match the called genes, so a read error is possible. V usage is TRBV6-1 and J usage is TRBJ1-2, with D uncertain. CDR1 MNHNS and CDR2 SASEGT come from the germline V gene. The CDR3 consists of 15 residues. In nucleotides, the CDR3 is TGTGCCAGCAGTAAAGCCAGTTGGGAGAACTATGGCTACACCTTC. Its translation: CASSKASWENYGYTF.

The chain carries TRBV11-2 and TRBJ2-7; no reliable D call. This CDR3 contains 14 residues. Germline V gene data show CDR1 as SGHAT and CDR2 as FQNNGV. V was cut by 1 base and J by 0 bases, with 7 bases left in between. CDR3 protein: CASSLAEPSYEQYF. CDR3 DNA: TGTGCCAGCAGCTTAGCGGAACCCTCCTACGAGCAGTACTTC. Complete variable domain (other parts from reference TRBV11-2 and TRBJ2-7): EAGVAQSPRYKIIEKRQSVAFWCNPISGHATLYWYQQILGQGPKLLIQFQNNGVVDDSQLPKDRFSAERLKGVDSTLKIQPAKLEDSAVYLCASSLAEPSYEQYFGPGTRLTVT.

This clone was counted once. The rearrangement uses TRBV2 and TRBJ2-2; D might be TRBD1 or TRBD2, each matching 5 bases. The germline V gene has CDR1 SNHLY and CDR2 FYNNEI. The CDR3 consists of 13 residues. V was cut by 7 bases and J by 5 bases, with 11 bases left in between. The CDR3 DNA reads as TGTGCCAGCATCCGGGGACGGACCGGGGAGCTGTTTTTT. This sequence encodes CASIRGRTGELFF.

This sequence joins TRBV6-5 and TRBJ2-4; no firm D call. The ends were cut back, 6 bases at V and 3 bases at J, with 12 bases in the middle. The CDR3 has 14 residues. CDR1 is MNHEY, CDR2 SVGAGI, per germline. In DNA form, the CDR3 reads TGTGCCAGCAGCCCCGGTGGGGACAAAAACATTCAGTACTTC. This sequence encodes CASSPGGDKNIQYF.

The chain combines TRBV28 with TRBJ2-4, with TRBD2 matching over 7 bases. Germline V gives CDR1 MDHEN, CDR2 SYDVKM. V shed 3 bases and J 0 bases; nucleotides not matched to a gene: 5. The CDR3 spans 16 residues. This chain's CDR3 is CASSLTGGRAKNIQYF. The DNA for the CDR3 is TGTGCCAGCAGTTTGACGGGGGGTCGAGCCAAAAACATTCAGTACTTC. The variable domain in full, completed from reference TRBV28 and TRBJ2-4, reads DVKVTQSSRYLVKRTGEKVFLECVQDMDHENMFWYRQDPGLGLRLIYFSYDVKMKEKGDIPEGYSVSREKKERFSLILESASTNQTSMYLCASSLTGGRAKNIQYFGAGTRLSVL.

The CDR3 loop reads CASRYTGTSGHSEQFF. In DNA form, the CDR3 reads TGTGCCAGCAGATATACCGGGACTAGCGGCCATTCTGAGCAGTTCTTC. The chain recombines TRBV27 with TRBJ2-1; 11 bases map to TRBD2. V dropped 6 bases and J dropped 9; count of bases not matched to a gene: 13. Per the germline V gene, CDR1 is MNHEY and CDR2 is SMNVEV (reference sequence). The CDR3 has 16 residues.

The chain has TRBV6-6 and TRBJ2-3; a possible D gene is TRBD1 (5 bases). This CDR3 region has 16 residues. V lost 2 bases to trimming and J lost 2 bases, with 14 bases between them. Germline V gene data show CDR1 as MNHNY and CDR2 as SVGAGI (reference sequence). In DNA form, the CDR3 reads TGTGCCAGCAGTTACACTGGGGCAACTATCACAGATACGCAGTATTTT. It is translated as CASSYTGATITDTQYF.